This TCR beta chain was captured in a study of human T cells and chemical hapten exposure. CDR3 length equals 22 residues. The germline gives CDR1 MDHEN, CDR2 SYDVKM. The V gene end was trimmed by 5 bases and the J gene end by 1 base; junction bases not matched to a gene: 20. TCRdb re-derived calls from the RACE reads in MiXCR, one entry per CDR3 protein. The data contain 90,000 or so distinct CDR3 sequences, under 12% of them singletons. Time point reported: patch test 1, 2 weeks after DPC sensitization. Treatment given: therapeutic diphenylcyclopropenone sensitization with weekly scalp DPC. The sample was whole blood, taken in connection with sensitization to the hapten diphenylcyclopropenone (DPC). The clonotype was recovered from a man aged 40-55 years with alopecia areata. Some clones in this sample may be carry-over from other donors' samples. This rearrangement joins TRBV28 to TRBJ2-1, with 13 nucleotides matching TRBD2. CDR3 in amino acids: CASSPRTWTSGSPGVSYNEQFF. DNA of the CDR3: TGTGCCAGCAGTCCACGAACTTGGACTAGCGGGAGCCCCGGAGTGTCCTACAATGAGCAGTTCTTC.